One and the same sample provided the 8 T cell receptor beta chains below, sequenced in a study of blood T cell repertoires in COVID-19. Sequencing used immunoSEQ multiplex PCR; TCRdb keeps in-frame clones, though not all of them. The sample carries about 250,000 clones, approximately 84% recorded once. Sequencing was carried out using PBMCs or T cells enriched from blood (not recorded which). Receptors originate from a man aged 40-55 years who had recovered from COVID-19.

This clone was seen once. In nucleotides, the CDR3 is TGTGCCAGCAGCGTAGGTACTAGCGGATTATACAATGAGCAGTTCTTC. Translating gives CASSVGTSGLYNEQFF. V is TRBV9 and J is TRBJ2-1; 8 nucleotides agree with TRBD2. CDR1 SGDLS and CDR2 YYNGEE come from the germline V gene. Trimming at V came to 0 bases and at J to 4 bases, leaving 6 bases not matched to a gene. This CDR3 is built from 16 residues. Full variable domain (rest looked up from reference TRBV9 and TRBJ2-1): DSGVTQTPKHLITATGQRVTLRCSPRSGDLSVYWYQQSLDQGLQFLIQYYNGEERAKGNILERFSAQQFPDLHSELNLSSLELGDSALYFCASSVGTSGLYNEQFFGPGTRLTVL.

J is TRBJ2-2 and V is TRBV28, with no clear D. This CDR3 has 13 amino acids. From germline, CDR1 is MDHEN and CDR2 SYDVKM. Trimming pared 6 bases from V and 2 bases from J, leaving 7 bases between. CDR3 sequence (DNA): TGTGCCAGCAGGACTCAAAACACCGGGGAGCTGTTTTTT. The encoded protein is CASRTQNTGELFF.

This rearrangement joins TRBV19 to TRBJ1-2; TRBD1 aligns across 11 bases. The CDR3 sequence is 14 residues long. Unmatched junction bases numbered 4, after V lost 7 bases and J lost 3 bases. Per the germline V gene, CDR1 is LNHDA and CDR2 is SQIVND (reference sequence). The DNA for the CDR3 is TGTGCCAGTACCGGACAGGGGGCCTACTATGGCTACACCTTC. Residues: CASTGQGAYYGYTF.

The chain has TRBV12-3 or TRBV12-4 and TRBJ1-4; D remains unclear. V was clipped by 6 bases and J by 8 bases, with 13 bases between them. The CDR3 totals 13 residues. CDR3 amino acids: CASSQNSGEKLFF. The CDR3 coding sequence is TGTGCCAGCAGCCAAAATTCGGGAGAAAAACTGTTTTTT.

The J gene is TRBJ2-7, the V gene TRBV11-2, with D unresolved. CDR1 is SGHAT and CDR2 is FQNNGV in the germline V gene. The CDR3 has 15 amino acids. Trimming left V 3 bases short and J 4 bases short, with 16 bases between. CDR3 amino acids: CASSFLEQPGYEQYF. DNA of the CDR3: TGTGCCAGCAGCTTTTTGGAACAGCCTGGATACGAGCAGTACTTC. Full variable domain (remainder filled in from reference TRBV11-2 and TRBJ2-7): EAGVAQSPRYKIIEKRQSVAFWCNPISGHATLYWYQQILGQGPKLLIQFQNNGVVDDSQLPKDRFSAERLKGVDSTLKIQPAKLEDSAVYLCASSFLEQPGYEQYFGPGTRLTVT.

Notes on this clone: The same CDR3 is also encoded by other DNA sequences in this sample. J is TRBJ1-2 and V is TRBV19; 7 bases map to TRBD1. This CDR3 contains 13 residues. The trim removed 7 bases at V and 1 base at J, leaving 3 bases unmatched. The V gene's germline CDR1 is LNHDA and CDR2 SQIVND (reference sequence). CDR3 loop: CASNRDSNYGYTF. DNA of the CDR3: TGTGCCAGTAACAGGGACAGTAACTATGGCTACACCTTC.

This sequence joins TRBV5-1 and TRBJ2-3, with 8 bases that match TRBD1. Germline CDR1 and CDR2: SGHRS and YFSETQ. With V trimmed by 0 bases and J by 4 bases, 7 bases remained unmatched. CDR3 length: 16 residues. The CDR3 loop is CASSLGRDRIADTQYF. In DNA form, the CDR3 reads TGCGCCAGCAGCTTGGGGCGGGACAGGATAGCAGATACGCAGTATTTT.

V gene TRBV19 combines with J gene TRBJ2-7; 7 positions agree with TRBD1. Trimming took 4 bases from V and 0 from J; bases not matched to a gene: 9. This CDR3 is 16 amino acids long. Germline-derived CDR1 and CDR2 are LNHDA and SQIVND (reference sequence). CDR3: CASSTRTGLDSYEQYF. The CDR3 bases are TGTGCCAGTAGTACTCGGACAGGACTGGACTCCTACGAGCAGTACTTC.